The T cell receptor (beta chain) described here comes from a study of cytomegalovirus exposure and HLA in healthy donors. Points from the study as a whole: The Asian-associated ancestry cluster reportedly had fewer N-insertions than the roughly 670-donor mean in a later analysis.

As to this clone: The target antigen is unknown.

The PCR contained 60 Vbeta and 13 Jbeta primers. Produced via immunoSEQ multiplex PCR; TCRdb's table is partial and in-frame only. The table shows roughly 120,000 clones, with approximately 68% occurring only once. This clonotype was obtained from a man aged 25-45 years in good health and CMV-seropositive. Sequencing was done on a sample of PBMCs.

The CDR3 DNA reads as TGTGCCAGCAGTGAAATGGGAGTATACAATGAGCAGTTCTTC. This codes for CASSEMGVYNEQFF. V is TRBV6-1 and J is TRBJ2-1; D possibly corresponds to TRBD2 (5 bases). Germline CDR1 reads MNHNS; CDR2 reads SASEGT. This CDR3 comprises 14 residues. V was trimmed by 2 bases and J by 4 bases, leaving 9 bases between them.